One TCR beta chain is described in this entry. The antigen remains undetermined. This sample is part of a study of blood T cells in healthy people across ages. The study's findings and limits: The long-lived group displayed more naive CD4+ cells, plus higher diversity, than the aged donors did.

The CDR3 length is 17 residues. The V end lost 6 bases, the J end lost 0 bases, and 17 bases lay between the germline ends. The donors, all healthy, were Caucasians living in Russia, aged roughly 6 to 95. PCR was performed a second time for roughly 7 to 12 cycles using a sample-barcoded 5' primer and a J-beta primer mix. Each CDR3 protein is one row after TCRdb ran MiXCR on the 5' RACE reads. The table lists over a million distinct CDR3 sequences, around 55% of them singletons, with roughly 7% in the top ten. V usage is TRBV12-3 or TRBV12-4 and J usage is TRBJ1-4; D remains ambiguous. The material sequenced was blood. The TCR was taken from a man aged 18-30 years in good health. CDR3: CASRFIQFGATNEKLFF. CDR3 sequence (DNA): TGTGCCAGCAGATTCATCCAATTTGGAGCAACTAATGAAAAACTGTTTTTT.